These T cell receptor beta chains were read from a single sample in a study of tumor-infiltrating lymphocytes in oesophageal squamous cell carcinoma. TCRdb processed the PCR reads anew with MiXCR; each CDR3 protein has one entry. The sample holds around 20,000 distinct CDR3 sequences, 40% to 55% seen once. Input material: esophageal tumor tissue. The receptor set was obtained from a male donor with esophageal squamous cell carcinoma. The CDR3 runs from the conserved cysteine through the conserved F or W. A D gene is named only where the DNA matches it firmly. The size entry is marked missing in some rows and otherwise reads once, few, many or a size class.

>NA|TRBV2|many|TRBJ2-5
CASREQETQYF
TGTGCCAGCAGGGAGCAAGAGACCCAGTACTTC
>NA|TRBV5-1|medium-sized|TRBJ2-7
CASSSDLGNYEQYF
TGCGCCAGCAGCTCGGACTTGGGGAACTACGAGCAGTACTTC
>TRBD2|TRBV6-1|NA|TRBJ2-3
CASSSASGSGADTQYF
TGTGCCAGCAGTTCGGCTAGCGGGAGCGGAGCAGATACGCAGTATTTT
>NA|TRBV19|many|TRBJ1-1
CASKEPRRFTEAFF
TGTGCCAGTAAAGAACCCCGACGGTTCACTGAAGCTTTCTTT
>NA|TRBV5-6|NA|TRBJ2-1
CASSSPDDGYNEQFF
TGTGCCAGCAGCTCCCCGGACGACGGCTACAATGAGCAGTTCTTC
>TRBD2|TRBV6-1|NA|TRBJ2-5
CASSVRLAGQETQYF
TGTGCCAGCAGTGTCCGACTAGCGGGGCAAGAGACCCAGTACTTC
>TRBD2|TRBV7-9|NA|TRBJ2-5
CASSLNGGMRETQYF
TGTGCCAGCAGCTTGAACGGGGGGATGCGAGAGACCCAGTACTTC
>TRBD2|TRBV7-2|few|TRBJ2-7
CASSFGTSGISYEQYF
TGTGCCAGCAGCTTCGGGACTAGCGGGATCTCCTACGAGCAGTACTTC
>NA|TRBV19|NA|TRBJ2-3
CASSQTAASTDTQYF
TGTGCCAGTAGCCAAACAGCCGCTAGCACAGATACGCAGTATTTT
>TRBD1|TRBV24-1|many|TRBJ2-5
CATAGTGGVETQYF
TGTGCCACCGCCGGGACAGGGGGAGTCGAGACCCAGTACTTC
>NA|TRBV24-1|once|TRBJ2-5
CATSAPVQETQYF
TGTGCCACCAGTGCCCCAGTCCAAGAGACCCAGTACTTC
>NA|TRBV7-6|NA|TRBJ2-1
CASSLVPIADEQFF
TGTGCCAGCAGCTTAGTCCCTATAGCAGATGAGCAGTTCTTC
>TRBD1|TRBV19|NA|TRBJ1-5
CATSDRTILPQHF
TGTGCCACCTCGGACAGGACCATCCTGCCCCAGCATTTT
>NA|TRBV12-3/TRBV12-4|many|TRBJ2-7
CASSSEERSYEQYF
TGTGCCAGCAGTTCGGAGGAAAGGTCCTACGAGCAGTACTTC
>NA|TRBV7-8|NA|TRBJ2-7
CASSLEGKSYEQYF
TGTGCCAGCAGCTTAGAGGGCAAGTCCTACGAGCAGTACTTC
>TRBD1|TRBV6-1|many|TRBJ1-3
CASGGQASSGNTIYF
TGTGCCAGCGGGGGACAGGCGAGCTCTGGAAACACCATATATTTT
>NA|TRBV6-1|many|TRBJ1-5
CASSPQIYSNQPQHF
TGTGCCAGCAGTCCACAGATTTATAGCAATCAGCCCCAGCATTTT
>TRBD2|TRBV7-3|NA|TRBJ2-5
CASSLVAGLETQYF
TGTGCCAGCAGCTTAGTAGCGGGGTTGGAGACCCAGTACTTC
>NA|TRBV6-2/TRBV6-3|NA|TRBJ2-7
CASTPEGASSYEQYF
TGTGCCAGTACTCCGGAGGGGGCGAGCTCCTACGAGCAGTACTTC
>NA|TRBV7-2|NA|TRBJ2-3
CASSLVGGFADTQYF
TGTGCCAGCAGCTTAGTAGGCGGGTTTGCAGATACGCAGTATTTT
>NA|TRBV7-2|many|TRBJ1-1
CASSLRIQGTNTEAFF
TGTGCCAGCAGCTTGCGAATCCAGGGGACGAACACTGAAGCTTTCTTT
>NA|TRBV4-1|few|TRBJ1-1
CASSQISVNTEAFF
TGCGCCAGCAGCCAAATTTCCGTGAACACTGAAGCTTTCTTT
>TRBD2|TRBV7-3|NA|TRBJ2-1
CASSLEREFTEQFF
TGTGCCAGCAGCTTAGAGCGGGAGTTCACTGAGCAGTTCTTC
>NA|TRBV5-3|NA|TRBJ2-6
CASSYLRF
TGTGCCAGCAGCTACCTTCGGTTC
>NA|TRBV28|NA|TRBJ2-5
CSTGEQQETQYF
TGTTCTACGGGAGAGCAGCAAGAGACCCAGTACTTC
>NA|TRBV5-1|many|TRBJ2-3
CASSLRKPSTDTQYF
TGCGCCAGCAGCTTGCGGAAACCAAGCACAGATACGCAGTATTTT
>TRBD2|TRBV7-3|NA|TRBJ2-3
CASSSTTSGVWDTQYF
TGTGCCAGCAGCTCGACGACTAGCGGGGTGTGGGATACGCAGTATTTT
>NA|TRBV7-2|few|TRBJ2-5
CASSYGQGGETQYF
TGTGCCAGCAGCTATGGACAAGGAGGGGAGACCCAGTACTTC
>NA|TRBV9|once|TRBJ2-2
CASSVRTGELFF
TGTGCCAGCAGCGTAAGGACCGGGGAGCTGTTTTTT
>NA|TRBV11-3|NA|TRBJ2-1
CASSLRVGLRHNEQFF
TGTGCCAGCAGCTTGCGCGTCGGGTTACGGCACAATGAGCAGTTCTTC
>NA|TRBV12-3/TRBV12-4|NA|TRBJ2-5
CASSRSGQETQYF
TGTGCCAGCAGCCGTTCGGGGCAAGAGACCCAGTACTTC
>TRBD1|TRBV4-2|few|TRBJ1-2
CASSQMRVRGRPNYGYTF
TGTGCCAGCAGCCAGATGAGGGTCAGGGGGCGGCCTAACTATGGCTACACCTTC
>NA|TRBV7-8|few|TRBJ2-1
CASSLRDNSYNEQFF
TGTGCCAGCAGCTTACGGGATAACTCCTACAATGAGCAGTTCTTC
>NA|TRBV7-2|NA|TRBJ2-5
CASSLGTRQETQYF
TGTGCCAGCAGCTTAGGGACGCGACAAGAGACCCAGTACTTC
>TRBD1|TRBV12-3/TRBV12-4|medium-sized|TRBJ2-5
CASSTTRGQGPETQYF
TGTGCCAGCAGTACTACTCGGGGACAGGGACCCGAGACCCAGTACTTC
>NA|TRBV24-1|few|TRBJ2-1
CATSERAPMGEQFF
TGTGCCACCAGTGAGCGGGCCCCCATGGGTGAGCAGTTCTTC
>NA|TRBV11-3|many|TRBJ2-2
CASSLDRTGELFF
TGTGCCAGCAGCTTAGATCGAACCGGGGAGCTGTTTTTT
>TRBD1|TRBV28|NA|TRBJ1-1
CASSLARRDRRGWTEAFF
TGTGCCAGCAGCCTAGCTCGCCGGGACAGGAGGGGGTGGACTGAAGCTTTCTTT
>TRBD2|TRBV7-3|NA|TRBJ2-7
CASSLFSGRAGEQYF
TGTGCCAGCAGCTTATTTAGCGGGAGGGCCGGTGAGCAGTACTTC
>NA|TRBV7-5|NA|TRBJ2-3
CISVPESPRPLDLKNTDTQYF
NA
>TRBD1|TRBV19|NA|TRBJ1-2
CASSIVQGSVYGYTF
TGTGCCAGTAGTATAGTACAGGGGTCGGTATATGGCTACACCTTC
>TRBD1|TRBV12-3/TRBV12-4|medium-sized|TRBJ1-4
CASSLVGTGSVKLFF
TGTGCCAGCAGTTTAGTAGGGACAGGGTCAGTAAAACTGTTTTTT
>NA|TRBV12-3/TRBV12-4|many|TRBJ1-2
CASSPGRGYTF
TGTGCCAGCAGTCCGGGACGGGGCTACACCTTC
>NA|TRBV5-6|many|TRBJ2-1
CASSSRTANSPLHF
TGTGCCAGCAGCTCTCGGACAGCAAACTCACCCCTCCACTTC
>NA|TRBV7-2|NA|TRBJ2-5
CASSLGGLETQYF
TGTGCCAGCAGCTTAGGAGGGTTGGAGACCCAGTACTTC
>TRBD2|TRBV28|NA|TRBJ2-7
CASRPGLRLHEQYF
TGTGCCAGCAGGCCGGGACTAAGGTTGCACGAGCAGTACTTC
>NA|TRBV7-8|NA|TRBJ1-2
CASSPADTVSYGYTF
TGTGCCAGCAGCCCAGCAGATACAGTGAGCTATGGCTACACCTTC
>NA|TRBV7-9|NA|TRBJ1-1
CASTKSGYTEAFF
TGTGCCAGCACCAAATCGGGGTACACTGAAGCTTTCTTT
>TRBD2|TRBV7-2|NA|TRBJ2-1
CASSPITSGSYNEQFF
TGTGCCAGCAGCCCCATCACTAGCGGTAGTTACAATGAGCAGTTCTTC
>NA|TRBV6-1|many|TRBJ2-5
CASSFPAGKAQETQYF
TGTGCCAGCAGTTTCCCAGCAGGGAAGGCTCAAGAGACCCAGTACTTC
>NA|TRBV19|NA|TRBJ2-7
CASSIAARQLIHYEQYF
TGTGCCAGTAGTATAGCGGCGCGGCAGTTAATACACTACGAGCAGTACTTC
>NA|TRBV6-2/TRBV6-3|NA|TRBJ1-1
CASSGTGMAEAFF
TGTGCCAGCAGTGGTACAGGGATGGCTGAAGCTTTCTTT
>NA|TRBV7-2|NA|TRBJ2-5
CASSLEVNQETQYF
TGTGCCAGCAGCTTAGAGGTGAATCAAGAGACCCAGTACTTC